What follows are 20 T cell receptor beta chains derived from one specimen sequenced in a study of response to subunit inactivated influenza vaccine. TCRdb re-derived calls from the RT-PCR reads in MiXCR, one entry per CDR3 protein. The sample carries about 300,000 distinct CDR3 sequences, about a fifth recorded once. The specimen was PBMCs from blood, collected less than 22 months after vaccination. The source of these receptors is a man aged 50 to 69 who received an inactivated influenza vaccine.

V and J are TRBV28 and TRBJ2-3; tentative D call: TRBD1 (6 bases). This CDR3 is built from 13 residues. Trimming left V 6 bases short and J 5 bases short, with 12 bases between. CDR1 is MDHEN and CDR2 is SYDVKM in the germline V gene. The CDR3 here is CASSFPRGDTQYF. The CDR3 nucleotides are TGTGCCAGCAGCTTTCCCAGGGGAGATACGCAGTATTTT. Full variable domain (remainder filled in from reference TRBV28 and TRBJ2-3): DVKVTQSSRYLVKRTGEKVFLECVQDMDHENMFWYRQDPGLGLRLIYFSYDVKMKEKGDIPEGYSVSREKKERFSLILESASTNQTSMYLCASSFPRGDTQYFGPGTRLTVL.

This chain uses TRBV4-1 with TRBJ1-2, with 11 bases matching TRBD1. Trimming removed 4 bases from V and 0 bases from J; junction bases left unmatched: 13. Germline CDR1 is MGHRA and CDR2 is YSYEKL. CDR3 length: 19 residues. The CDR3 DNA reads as TGCGCCAGCAGCCGCCAGGGACCGGGACAGGGGGTATCTAACTATGGCTACACCTTC. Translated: CASSRQGPGQGVSNYGYTF.

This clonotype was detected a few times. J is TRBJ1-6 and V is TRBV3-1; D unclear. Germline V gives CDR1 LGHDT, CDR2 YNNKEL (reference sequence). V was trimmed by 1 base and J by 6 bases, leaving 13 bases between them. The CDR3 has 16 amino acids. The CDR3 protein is CASSQGGGVLNSPLHF. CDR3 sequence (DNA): TGTGCCAGCAGCCAAGGAGGAGGCGTCCTTAATTCACCCCTCCACTTT.

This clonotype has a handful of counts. The CDR3 DNA reads as TGTGCCAGCAGCCACCCCGGGACAGGGGACGATACGCAGTATTTT. Its translation is CASSHPGTGDDTQYF. V is TRBV3-1 and J is TRBJ2-3, with 10 bases aligning to TRBD1. After removal of 3 bases from V and 6 bases from J, the junction contained 6 bases not matched to a gene. Germline lookup yields CDR1 LGHDT and CDR2 YNNKEL (reference sequence). The CDR3 spans 15 residues.

The CDR3 loop is CASSPRTPGEKLFF. The CDR3 DNA reads TGCGCCAGCAGCCCGCGGACACCGGGCGAAAAACTGTTTTTT. This rearrangement joins TRBV10-1 to TRBJ1-4, with a tentative D call TRBD1 (5 bases). This CDR3 comprises 14 residues. Between the trimmed V and J ends, which lost 6 bases and 8 bases, there was a span of 16 bases. Per the germline V gene, CDR1 is WNHNN and CDR2 is SYGVQD (reference sequence).

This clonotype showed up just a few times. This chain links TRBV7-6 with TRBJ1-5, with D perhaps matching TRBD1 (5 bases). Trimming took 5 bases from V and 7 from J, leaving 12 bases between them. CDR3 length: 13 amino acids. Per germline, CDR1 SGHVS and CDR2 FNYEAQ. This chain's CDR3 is CASSTNQGQPQHF. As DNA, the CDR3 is TGTGCCAGCAGCACGAACCAGGGCCAGCCCCAGCATTTT.

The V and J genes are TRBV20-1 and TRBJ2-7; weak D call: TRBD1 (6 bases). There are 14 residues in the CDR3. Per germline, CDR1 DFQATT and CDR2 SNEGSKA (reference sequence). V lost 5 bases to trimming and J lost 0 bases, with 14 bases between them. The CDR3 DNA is TGCAGTGCTTACGGACAGCAGAGCTCCTACGAGCAGTACTTC. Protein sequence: CSAYGQQSSYEQYF.

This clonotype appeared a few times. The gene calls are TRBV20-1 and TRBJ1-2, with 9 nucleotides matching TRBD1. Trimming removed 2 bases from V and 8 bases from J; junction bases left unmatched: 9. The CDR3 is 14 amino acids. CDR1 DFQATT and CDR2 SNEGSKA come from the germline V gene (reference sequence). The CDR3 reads CSARMTGGPGGYTF. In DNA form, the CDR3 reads TGCAGTGCTAGAATGACAGGGGGGCCGGGCGGCTACACCTTC.

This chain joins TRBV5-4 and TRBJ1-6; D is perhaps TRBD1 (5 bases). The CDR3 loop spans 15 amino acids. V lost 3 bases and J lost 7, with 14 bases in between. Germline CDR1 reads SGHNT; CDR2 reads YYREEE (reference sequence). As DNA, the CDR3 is TGTGCCAGCAGCTCGGAGGGTCGGGGGAATTCACCCCTCCACTTT. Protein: CASSSEGRGNSPLHF. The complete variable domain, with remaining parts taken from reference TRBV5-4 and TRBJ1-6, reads ETGVTQSPTHLIKTRGQQVTLRCSSQSGHNTVSWYQQALGQGPQFIFQYYREEENGRGNFPPRFSGLQFPNYSSELNVNALELDDSALYLCASSSEGRGNSPLHFGNGTRLTVT.

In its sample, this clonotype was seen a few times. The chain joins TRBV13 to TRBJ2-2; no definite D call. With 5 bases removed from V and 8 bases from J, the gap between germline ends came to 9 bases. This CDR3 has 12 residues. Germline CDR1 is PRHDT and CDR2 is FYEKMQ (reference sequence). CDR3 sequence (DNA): TGTGCCAGCAGCGCCCACCAGGGGGAGCTGTTTTTT. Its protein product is CASSAHQGELFF.

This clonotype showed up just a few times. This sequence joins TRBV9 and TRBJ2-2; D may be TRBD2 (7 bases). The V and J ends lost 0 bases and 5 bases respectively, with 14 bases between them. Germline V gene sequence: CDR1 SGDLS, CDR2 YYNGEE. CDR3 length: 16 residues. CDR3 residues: CASSVVGGLGTGELFF. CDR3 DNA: TGTGCCAGCAGCGTAGTCGGGGGGCTCGGAACCGGGGAGCTGTTTTTT.

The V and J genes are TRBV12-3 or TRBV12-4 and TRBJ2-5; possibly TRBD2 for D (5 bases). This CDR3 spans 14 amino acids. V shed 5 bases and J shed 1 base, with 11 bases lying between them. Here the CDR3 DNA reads TGTGCCAGCAGTCAAACTAGGATCCAAGAGACCCAGTACTTC. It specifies CASSQTRIQETQYF.

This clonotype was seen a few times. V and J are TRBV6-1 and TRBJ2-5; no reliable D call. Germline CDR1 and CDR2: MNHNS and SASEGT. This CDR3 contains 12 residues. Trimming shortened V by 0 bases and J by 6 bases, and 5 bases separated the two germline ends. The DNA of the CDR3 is TGTGCCAGCAGTGAAGCAGCGAAGACCCAGTACTTC. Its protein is CASSEAAKTQYF.

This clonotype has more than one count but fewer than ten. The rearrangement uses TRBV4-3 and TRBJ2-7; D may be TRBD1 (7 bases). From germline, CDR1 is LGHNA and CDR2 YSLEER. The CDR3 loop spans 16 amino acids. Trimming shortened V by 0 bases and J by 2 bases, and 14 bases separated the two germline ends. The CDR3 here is CASSQDRGTVTYEQYF. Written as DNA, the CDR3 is TGCGCCAGCAGCCAAGATCGGGGGACAGTCACCTACGAGCAGTACTTC.

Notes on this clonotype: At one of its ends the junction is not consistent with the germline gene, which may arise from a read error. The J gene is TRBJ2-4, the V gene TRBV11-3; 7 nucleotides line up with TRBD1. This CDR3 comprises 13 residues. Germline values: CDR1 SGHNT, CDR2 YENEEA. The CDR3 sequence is CAGSRQGSDIQYF. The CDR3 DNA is TGTGCCGGCAGCCGACAGGGTTCGGACATTCAGTACTTC.

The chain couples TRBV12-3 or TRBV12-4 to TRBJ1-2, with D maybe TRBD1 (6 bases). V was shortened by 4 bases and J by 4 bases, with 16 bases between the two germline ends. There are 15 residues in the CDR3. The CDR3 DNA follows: TGTGCCAGCAGTTCATGGCAGGGGCTTGGCTATGGCTACACCTTC. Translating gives CASSSWQGLGYGYTF.

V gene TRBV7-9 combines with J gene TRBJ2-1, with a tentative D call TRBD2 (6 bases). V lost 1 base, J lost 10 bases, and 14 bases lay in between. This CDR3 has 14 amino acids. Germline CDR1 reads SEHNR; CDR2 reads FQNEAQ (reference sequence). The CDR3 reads CASSLGGLAKEQFF. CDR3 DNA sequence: TGTGCCAGCAGCTTAGGTGGGCTAGCGAAGGAGCAGTTCTTC.

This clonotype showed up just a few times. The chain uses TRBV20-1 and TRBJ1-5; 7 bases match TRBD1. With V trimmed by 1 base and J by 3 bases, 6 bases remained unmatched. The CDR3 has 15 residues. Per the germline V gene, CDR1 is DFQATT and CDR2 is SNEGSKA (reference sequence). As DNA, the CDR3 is TGCAGTGCTAGAGTTGGGACAGCCTACAATCAGCCCCAGCATTTT. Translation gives CSARVGTAYNQPQHF.

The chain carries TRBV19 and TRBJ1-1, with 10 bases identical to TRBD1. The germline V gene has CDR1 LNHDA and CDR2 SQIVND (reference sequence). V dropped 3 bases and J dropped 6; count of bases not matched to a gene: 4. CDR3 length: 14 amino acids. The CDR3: CASSMGTGVAEAFF. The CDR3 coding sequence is TGTGCCAGTAGTATGGGGACAGGGGTAGCTGAAGCTTTCTTT.

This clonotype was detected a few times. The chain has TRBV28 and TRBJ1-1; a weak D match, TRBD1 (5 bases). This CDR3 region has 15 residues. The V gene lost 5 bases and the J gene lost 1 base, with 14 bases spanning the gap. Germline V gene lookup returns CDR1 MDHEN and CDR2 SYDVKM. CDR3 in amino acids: CASSPSQGGNTEAFF. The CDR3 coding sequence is TGTGCCAGCAGTCCTTCTCAGGGAGGGAACACTGAAGCTTTCTTT. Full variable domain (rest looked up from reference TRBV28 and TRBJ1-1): DVKVTQSSRYLVKRTGEKVFLECVQDMDHENMFWYRQDPGLGLRLIYFSYDVKMKEKGDIPEGYSVSREKKERFSLILESASTNQTSMYLCASSPSQGGNTEAFFGQGTRLTVV.